This is a list of T cell receptor beta chains from one sample in a study of chemoradiotherapy in HPV16-positive cancers. Method: immunoSEQ multiplex PCR; TCRdb's copy keeps in-frame clones and lacks some. The sample contains tens of thousands of clones, roughly 94% of which appear only once. This sample was gathered from a patient who underwent chemoradiotherapy. These receptors were collected from a human donor with HPV-associated anogenital cancer. Each CDR3 is given with its conserved first and last residue. D genes are given only for firm matches. Where a row states a size, it is once, few, many or the class of an expanded clone; other rows omit it.

d_call clone_size j_call v_call cdr3_aa cdr3_nt
TRBD1 . TRBJ1-2 TRBV19 CASSTTSQGQGKGDYGYTF TGTGCCAGTAGTACCACGTCACAGGGACAGGGGAAAGGAGACTATGGCTACACCTTC
TRBD1 . TRBJ1-1 TRBV10-3 CAISDSGGDRSGAFF TGTGCCATCAGTGATTCAGGGGGCGACAGGAGCGGAGCTTTCTTT
. . TRBJ2-2 TRBV30 CARPGLNTGELFF TGTGCCCGACCCGGACTGAACACCGGGGAGCTGTTTTTT
. . TRBJ1-5 TRBV7-2 CASSLDSNQPQHF TGTGCCAGCAGCTTAGATAGCAATCAGCCCCAGCATTTT
TRBD1 . TRBJ1-3 TRBV28 CASSLLGQGAAGNTIYF TGTGCCAGCAGTTTATTGGGGCAGGGGGCTGCTGGAAACACCATATATTTT
. . TRBJ1-1 TRBV18 CASSPPVSNRMNTEAFF TGTGCCAGCTCACCACCGGTCTCTAACAGAATGAACACTGAAGCTTTCTTT
TRBD1 once TRBJ1-5 TRBV18 CASSPPEGAGQPQHF TGTGCCAGCTCACCACCAGAGGGGGCTGGTCAGCCCCAGCATTTT
. . TRBJ2-6 TRBV30 CAWEVGANVLTF TGTGCCTGGGAAGTGGGGGCCAACGTCCTGACTTTC
. . TRBJ1-3 TRBV9 CASSVAPSSGNTIYF TGTGCCAGCAGCGTAGCCCCGAGCTCTGGAAACACCATATATTTT
. . TRBJ2-3 TRBV5-1 CASSFVPASTDTQYF TGCGCCAGCAGCTTCGTACCAGCTAGCACAGATACGCAGTATTTT
. . TRBJ1-3 TRBV5-6 CASSFGMSSGNTIYF TGTGCCAGCAGCTTCGGGATGAGCTCTGGAAACACCATATATTTT
TRBD1 . TRBJ1-2 TRBV5-1 CASSLGSETGGAGYTF TGCGCCAGCAGCCTTGGTTCTGAGACAGGGGGCGCGGGCTACACCTTC
. . TRBJ1-5 TRBV19 CASSSTGWEQPQHF TGTGCCAGTAGTTCTACAGGGTGGGAACAGCCCCAGCATTTT
. . TRBJ1-1 TRBV19 CASKGAGGATEAFF TGTGCCAGTAAGGGAGCCGGGGGGGCCACTGAAGCTTTCTTT
. . TRBJ2-3 TRBV5-1 CASSLIRGDSITDTQYF TGCGCCAGCAGCTTGATACGAGGGGACTCGATCACAGATACGCAGTATTTT
TRBD2 once TRBJ2-1 TRBV27 CASSLGGTRGEQFF TGTGCCAGCAGTTTAGGCGGGACTAGGGGTGAGCAGTTCTTC
. . TRBJ1-2 TRBV6-6 CASERGALSGGYTF TGTGCCAGTGAGAGGGGGGCGCTTTCGGGAGGCTACACCTTC
TRBD2 few TRBJ2-3 TRBV28 CASSFSKGLGSLTDTQYF TGTGCCAGCAGTTTTTCAAAAGGACTAGGAAGTTTAACAGATACGCAGTATTTT
. . TRBJ2-1 TRBV7-3 CASSSTGVSSYNEQFF TGTGCCAGCAGCTCCACGGGGGTAAGCTCCTACAATGAGCAGTTCTTC
TRBD1 . TRBJ1-1 TRBV20-1 CSGTGKTEAFF TGCAGTGGGACAGGGAAGACTGAAGCTTTCTTT
. . TRBJ1-3 TRBV5-1 CASSLEGFSGNTIYF TGCGCCAGCAGCTTGGAAGGGTTCTCTGGAAACACCATATATTTT
TRBD1 . TRBJ2-2 TRBV29-1 CSVVPGGASGELFF TGCAGCGTTGTACCAGGGGGCGCGTCCGGGGAGCTGTTTTTT
TRBD1 . TRBJ2-5 TRBV19 CASSRDRGETQYF TGTGCCAGTAGTAGAGACAGGGGAGAGACCCAGTACTTC
. . TRBJ1-2 TRBV11-3 CASSSHMRGVDYGYTF TGTGCCAGCAGCTCGCACATGAGGGGTGTGGACTATGGCTACACCTTC
. . TRBJ1-6 TRBV5-6 CASSLELNSPLHF TGTGCCAGCAGCTTGGAACTGAATTCACCCCTCCACTTT
TRBD1 . TRBJ1-1 TRBV7-6 CASSTNRGGTEAFF TGTGCCAGCAGCACGAACAGGGGGGGGACTGAAGCTTTCTTT